This T cell receptor beta chain was recorded in a study of blood T cell repertoires in COVID-19. Sequencing was performed with immunoSEQ multiplex PCR; in TCRdb, only in-frame clones are kept and a portion is missing. The table shows around 180,000 clones, with about 74% occurring only once. From germline, CDR1 is MNHEY and CDR2 SVGAGI. The CDR3 has 15 amino acids. J lost 3 bases, V lost 4 bases, and 7 bases had no gene match. Sequencing was done on a sample of peripheral blood. The chain couples TRBV6-5 to TRBJ2-7, with 9 bases that match TRBD1. The TCR originated in a woman of 80 years or more with acute or convalescent COVID-19. The CDR3 nucleotides read TGTGCCAGCAGTTCCCGACAGGGGGTATACTACGAGCAGTACTTC. Its translation: CASSSRQGVYYEQYF.